The entry that follows covers one T cell receptor beta chain sequence. Allocation to cohorts depended on clinical history reported by the participants. In the original processing: From reference gene primer amplification, estimates of nucleated cell counts were derived. Assay used: immunoSEQ multiplex PCR; TCRdb lists only in-frame clones, some missing. V, J and clone size were drawn from that table, and D and trimming were deduced from the DNA. The sample yields some 400,000 clones, around 87% seen once. This sample was taken from a study of blood T cell repertoires in COVID-19. Study-wide context: The analysed material was cDNA or gDNA that came from T cells, B-cell-depleted T cells, or PBMCs.

CDR1 is SEHNR, CDR2 FQNEAQ, per germline (reference sequence). V gave up 7 bases and J gave up 4 bases; unmatched junction bases: 9. This CDR3 contains 14 residues. The sequence came from a man aged 25 to 40 who had recovered from COVID-19. What was sequenced was PBMCs or T cells enriched from blood (not recorded which). J is TRBJ1-1 and V is TRBV7-9; 7 bases match TRBD1. The CDR3 bases are TGTGCCAGCAACCGGCGAGGGGGCGGCACTGAAGCTTTCTTT. Its protein is CASNRRGGGTEAFF.